Given below is one TCR beta chain in context. Authors' data handling: How many nucleated cells were present was estimated from reference gene primer amplification. Assay used: immunoSEQ multiplex PCR; TCRdb lists only in-frame clones, some missing. D and trimming come from the DNA, and the V and J calls and clone size come from that table. The data show 180,000 or so clones, about three quarters seen once. The data belong to a study of blood T cell repertoires in COVID-19. Study-wide context: Collection of acute and convalescent COVID-19 samples took place in the United States, Italy and Spain. PBMCs, B-cell-depleted T cells, or T cells provided the cDNA or gDNA that made up the material.

The CDR3 spans 21 residues. Sequences were obtained from peripheral blood. The sequence was collected from a woman in her forties or fifties with active or convalescent COVID-19. This chain joins TRBV21-1 and TRBJ1-5; TRBD1, as called in the table, went unchecked against the DNA. TRBV21-1 is a documented pseudogene. CDR3: CASSKPGFPLGGQGLGQPQHF. CDR3 DNA sequence: TGTGCCAGCAGCAAACCCGGCTTTCCTCTTGGGGGACAGGGTCTTGGGCAGCCCCAGCATTTT.